These T cell receptor beta chains were read from a single sample in a study of blood T cell repertoires in COVID-19. Some clones are missing from TCRdb's copy, which holds only in-frame ones; the method was immunoSEQ multiplex PCR. The data hold about 140,000 clones, with more than 65% observed a single time. Material for sequencing was peripheral blood. Source of these receptors: a woman between 55 and 75 years old with acute or convalescent COVID-19. CDR3s include the opening cysteine and the closing phenylalanine or tryptophan. Each record gives: CDR3 protein, CDR3 DNA, J gene, V gene, clone size, D gene. A D gene is named only where the DNA matches it firmly. Clone sizes are given selectively: once, few, many, or a class where the clone is expanded.

CDR3 protein: CASSLPFATGTDSSIQYF
CDR3 DNA: TGTGCCAGCAGCTTACCGTTCGCGACAGGAACGGATAGCAGCATTCAGTACTTC
J gene: TRBJ2-4
V gene: TRBV7-9
clone size: NA
D gene: NA

CDR3 protein: CASSGLVLVGELFF
CDR3 DNA: TGTGCCAGTAGTGGACTAGTTTTGGTTGGGGAGCTGTTTTTT
J gene: TRBJ2-2
V gene: TRBV19
clone size: NA
D gene: TRBD2

CDR3 protein: CASSPPNDRREQYF
CDR3 DNA: TGTGCCAGCTCACCACCGAACGACCGCAGGGAGCAGTACTTC
J gene: TRBJ2-7
V gene: TRBV18
clone size: NA
D gene: NA

CDR3 protein: CASRQAGGPGELFF
CDR3 DNA: TGTGCCAGCAGGCAGGCGGGAGGGCCCGGGGAGCTGTTTTTT
J gene: TRBJ2-2
V gene: TRBV27
clone size: few
D gene: TRBD2

CDR3 protein: CASSRELAGGGEQFF
CDR3 DNA: TGTGCCAGCAGCCGAGAGCTAGCGGGAGGTGGTGAGCAGTTCTTC
J gene: TRBJ2-1
V gene: TRBV7-8
clone size: NA
D gene: TRBD2

CDR3 protein: CASSIRQGHNEKLFF
CDR3 DNA: TGTGCCAGTAGTATTCGACAGGGGCACAATGAAAAACTGTTTTTT
J gene: TRBJ1-4
V gene: TRBV19
clone size: NA
D gene: TRBD1

CDR3 protein: CASKTGSHSASNQPQHF
CDR3 DNA: TGTGCCAGTAAGACAGGGAGTCACTCGGCTAGCAATCAGCCCCAGCATTTT
J gene: TRBJ1-5
V gene: TRBV19
clone size: few
D gene: TRBD1

CDR3 protein: CASSMSGTSFNEQFF
CDR3 DNA: TGTGCCAGTAGTATGTCCGGGACTAGCTTCAATGAGCAGTTCTTC
J gene: TRBJ2-1
V gene: TRBV19
clone size: few
D gene: TRBD2

CDR3 protein: CASSQDDRGAAFF
CDR3 DNA: TGTGCCAGCAGCCAAGATGACAGGGGGGCAGCTTTCTTT
J gene: TRBJ1-1
V gene: TRBV3-1/TRBV3-2
clone size: NA
D gene: TRBD1

CDR3 protein: CSATLGGPLFF
CDR3 DNA: TGCAGTGCTACCCTGGGGGGGCCGCTCTTCTTC
J gene: TRBJ2-7
V gene: TRBV20-1
clone size: NA
D gene: NA

CDR3 protein: CASSQIVAGVHQETQYF
CDR3 DNA: TGTGCCAGCAGCCAAATTGTGGCTGGTGTACACCAAGAGACCCAGTACTTC
J gene: TRBJ2-5
V gene: TRBV14
clone size: NA
D gene: NA

CDR3 protein: CASSFRGNEQYF
CDR3 DNA: TGTGCCAGCAGCTTTCGAGGGAACGAGCAGTACTTC
J gene: TRBJ2-7
V gene: TRBV7-9
clone size: NA
D gene: NA

CDR3 protein: CASSAGLATLYQETQYF
CDR3 DNA: TGTGCCAGCAGCGCCGGACTAGCGACCTTGTACCAAGAGACCCAGTACTTC
J gene: TRBJ2-5
V gene: TRBV7-9
clone size: few
D gene: TRBD2

CDR3 protein: CASSFPELNTEAFF
CDR3 DNA: TGTGCCAGCAGCTTTCCAGAATTGAACACTGAAGCTTTCTTT
J gene: TRBJ1-1
V gene: TRBV7-9
clone size: NA
D gene: NA

CDR3 protein: CASSLVGASTNEKLFF
CDR3 DNA: TGTGCCAGCAGTTTGGTAGGGGCCTCAACTAATGAAAAACTGTTTTTT
J gene: TRBJ1-4
V gene: TRBV28
clone size: once
D gene: NA

CDR3 protein: CASSSGVTNTEAFF
CDR3 DNA: TGTGCCAGCAGTTCCGGGGTCACGAACACTGAAGCTTTCTTT
J gene: TRBJ1-1
V gene: TRBV28
clone size: NA
D gene: NA

CDR3 protein: CASSLIQGDSPLHF
CDR3 DNA: TGTGCCAGCAGTTTAATACAGGGGGACTCACCCCTCCACTTT
J gene: TRBJ1-6
V gene: TRBV27
clone size: NA
D gene: TRBD1

CDR3 protein: CASRSPQEPDTQYF
CDR3 DNA: TGTGCCAGCAGATCCCCCCAGGAACCAGATACGCAGTATTTT
J gene: TRBJ2-3
V gene: TRBV2
clone size: NA
D gene: NA

CDR3 protein: CATSSGQGSGANVLTF
CDR3 DNA: TGTGCCACCAGCAGTGGACAGGGCTCTGGGGCCAACGTCCTGACTTTC
J gene: TRBJ2-6
V gene: TRBV15
clone size: NA
D gene: TRBD1

CDR3 protein: CASSVTSGTGEQYF
CDR3 DNA: TGTGCCAGCAGTGTTACTAGCGGGACGGGCGAGCAGTACTTC
J gene: TRBJ2-7
V gene: TRBV2
clone size: NA
D gene: TRBD2

CDR3 protein: CASSLVGGAGNTIYF
CDR3 DNA: TGCGCCAGCAGCTTGGTAGGGGGAGCCGGAAACACCATATATTTT
J gene: TRBJ1-3
V gene: TRBV5-1
clone size: NA
D gene: NA

CDR3 protein: CASSVGSRTSGSVGTQYF
CDR3 DNA: TGTGCCAGCAGCGTAGGGTCCCGGACTAGCGGGAGTGTTGGTACGCAGTATTTT
J gene: TRBJ2-3
V gene: TRBV9
clone size: NA
D gene: TRBD2

CDR3 protein: CASSIAHDRAGNTIYF
CDR3 DNA: TGTGCCAGTAGTATAGCCCACGACAGGGCTGGAAACACCATATATTTT
J gene: TRBJ1-3
V gene: TRBV19
clone size: NA
D gene: TRBD1

CDR3 protein: CASSQPGTGRYGYTF
CDR3 DNA: TGTGCCAGCAGCCAACCCGGGACAGGTCGTTATGGCTACACCTTC
J gene: TRBJ1-2
V gene: TRBV16
clone size: NA
D gene: TRBD1

CDR3 protein: CASPEGSGLHSSYEQYF
CDR3 DNA: TGTGCCAGCCCCGAGGGTAGCGGATTACATAGCTCCTACGAGCAGTACTTC
J gene: TRBJ2-7
V gene: TRBV27
clone size: NA
D gene: NA

CDR3 protein: CASSYSGQGGNTIYF
CDR3 DNA: TGTGCCAGCAGTTACTCTGGGCAGGGCGGAAACACCATATATTTT
J gene: TRBJ1-3
V gene: TRBV6-5
clone size: many
D gene: NA

CDR3 protein: CASSLGTGSTDTQYF
CDR3 DNA: TGTGCCAGCAGTTTAGGGACAGGTAGCACAGATACGCAGTATTTT
J gene: TRBJ2-3
V gene: TRBV28
clone size: few
D gene: TRBD1

CDR3 protein: CASSVAPQGGDTQYF
CDR3 DNA: TGTGCCAGCAGCGTAGCCCCCCAGGGAGGAGATACGCAGTATTTT
J gene: TRBJ2-3
V gene: TRBV9
clone size: NA
D gene: NA

CDR3 protein: CASSWRKGSNEQFF
CDR3 DNA: TGTGCCAGCAGCTGGAGGAAAGGTTCCAATGAGCAGTTCTTC
J gene: TRBJ2-1
V gene: TRBV5-4
clone size: NA
D gene: NA

CDR3 protein: CASGRGRGLEETQYF
CDR3 DNA: TGTGCCAGCGGAAGAGGCAGGGGGCTGGAAGAGACCCAGTACTTC
J gene: TRBJ2-5
V gene: TRBV6-5
clone size: NA
D gene: TRBD1

CDR3 protein: CASSPSDSYTDTQYF
CDR3 DNA: TGTGCCAGCAGCCCCAGCGACTCATACACAGATACGCAGTATTTT
J gene: TRBJ2-3
V gene: TRBV7-9
clone size: NA
D gene: NA

CDR3 protein: CASSFNQETQYF
CDR3 DNA: TGTGCCAGCAGCTTCAACCAAGAGACCCAGTACTTC
J gene: TRBJ2-5
V gene: TRBV5-4
clone size: once
D gene: NA

CDR3 protein: CAWSVQNGLNTIYF
CDR3 DNA: TGTGCCTGGAGTGTACAGAATGGGTTAAACACCATATATTTT
J gene: TRBJ1-3
V gene: TRBV30
clone size: NA
D gene: NA

CDR3 protein: CARTPGQTYEQYF
CDR3 DNA: TGTGCCAGGACACCGGGACAGACCTACGAGCAGTACTTC
J gene: TRBJ2-7
V gene: TRBV5-3
clone size: NA
D gene: TRBD1

CDR3 protein: CASSSAERGQGYGYTF
CDR3 DNA: TGTGCCAGCAGTTCCGCAGAACGGGGACAGGGTTATGGCTACACCTTC
J gene: TRBJ1-2
V gene: TRBV5-4
clone size: NA
D gene: TRBD1

CDR3 protein: CASSPTASYEQYF
CDR3 DNA: TGCGCCAGCAGTCCGACAGCCTCCTACGAGCAGTACTTC
J gene: TRBJ2-7
V gene: TRBV23-1
clone size: NA
D gene: NA

CDR3 protein: CASRVVGDSYEQYF
CDR3 DNA: TGTGCCAGCAGAGTTGTCGGAGACTCATACGAGCAGTACTTC
J gene: TRBJ2-7
V gene: TRBV2
clone size: NA
D gene: NA

CDR3 protein: CASSQEKTVSYEQYF
CDR3 DNA: TGCGCCAGCAGCCAAGAAAAGACAGTCTCCTACGAGCAGTACTTC
J gene: TRBJ2-7
V gene: TRBV4-1
clone size: few
D gene: NA

CDR3 protein: CASNSGSTDTQYF
CDR3 DNA: TGTGCCAGTAACAGCGGAAGCACAGATACGCAGTATTTT
J gene: TRBJ2-3
V gene: TRBV19
clone size: NA
D gene: NA

CDR3 protein: CASSVAGEGSETQYF
CDR3 DNA: TGTGCCAGCAGCGTAGCGGGAGAGGGATCAGAGACCCAGTACTTC
J gene: TRBJ2-5
V gene: TRBV9
clone size: NA
D gene: NA

CDR3 protein: CASRGGSQETQYF
CDR3 DNA: TGCGCCAGCAGGGGGGGTTCCCAAGAGACCCAGTACTTC
J gene: TRBJ2-5
V gene: TRBV5-1
clone size: once
D gene: NA

CDR3 protein: CASSSLPGQGNTGELFF
CDR3 DNA: TGTGCCAGCAGCTCCTTACCGGGACAGGGCAACACCGGGGAGCTGTTTTTT
J gene: TRBJ2-2
V gene: TRBV5-5
clone size: few
D gene: TRBD1

CDR3 protein: CAWNNGDTEAFF
CDR3 DNA: TGTGCCTGGAATAACGGGGACACTGAAGCTTTCTTT
J gene: TRBJ1-1
V gene: TRBV30
clone size: NA
D gene: NA

CDR3 protein: CASSLGRQGYTEAFF
CDR3 DNA: TGTGCCAGCAGCTTAGGAAGACAGGGGTATACTGAAGCTTTCTTT
J gene: TRBJ1-1
V gene: TRBV7-8
clone size: NA
D gene: TRBD1

CDR3 protein: CASSWTGLYTEAFF
CDR3 DNA: TGTGCCAGCAGTTGGACAGGCCTTTACACTGAAGCTTTCTTT
J gene: TRBJ1-1
V gene: TRBV27
clone size: NA
D gene: TRBD1

CDR3 protein: CASSYSGQNSNSPLHF
CDR3 DNA: TGTGCCAGCAGTTACTCCGGACAGAATTCGAATTCACCCCTCCACTTT
J gene: TRBJ1-6
V gene: TRBV6-5
clone size: NA
D gene: NA

CDR3 protein: CASSLRGSNQPQHF
CDR3 DNA: TGTGCCAGCAGCCTTCGCGGGAGCAATCAGCCCCAGCATTTT
J gene: TRBJ1-5
V gene: TRBV5-4
clone size: NA
D gene: NA

CDR3 protein: CASSWDRVKEQYF
CDR3 DNA: TGTGCCAGCAGCTGGGACAGGGTGAAGGAGCAGTACTTC
J gene: TRBJ2-7
V gene: TRBV7-9
clone size: few
D gene: TRBD1

CDR3 protein: CASSGGVVRTNTEAFF
CDR3 DNA: TGTGCCAGCAGTGGGGGCGTAGTACGTACCAACACTGAAGCTTTCTTT
J gene: TRBJ1-1
V gene: TRBV2
clone size: once
D gene: NA

CDR3 protein: CASSFEGGRYYGYTF
CDR3 DNA: TGTGCCAGCAGTTTTGAAGGGGGACGCTACTATGGCTACACCTTC
J gene: TRBJ1-2
V gene: TRBV28
clone size: NA
D gene: NA

CDR3 protein: CASRYITGDTQYF
CDR3 DNA: TGTGCCAGCAGGTACATTACAGGAGATACGCAGTATTTT
J gene: TRBJ2-3
V gene: TRBV3-1/TRBV3-2
clone size: once
D gene: NA

CDR3 protein: CASSYRQGTYGYTF
CDR3 DNA: TGTGCCAGCAGTTACCGACAGGGTACCTATGGCTACACCTTC
J gene: TRBJ1-2
V gene: TRBV27
clone size: NA
D gene: TRBD1

CDR3 protein: CAISETLGKNTEAFF
CDR3 DNA: TGTGCCATCAGTGAGACCCTCGGGAAGAACACTGAAGCTTTCTTT
J gene: TRBJ1-1
V gene: TRBV10-3
clone size: NA
D gene: NA

CDR3 protein: CASSLTGAAFF
CDR3 DNA: TGTGCCAGCAGTCTAACAGGGGCGGCTTTCTTT
J gene: TRBJ1-1
V gene: TRBV25-1
clone size: NA
D gene: TRBD1